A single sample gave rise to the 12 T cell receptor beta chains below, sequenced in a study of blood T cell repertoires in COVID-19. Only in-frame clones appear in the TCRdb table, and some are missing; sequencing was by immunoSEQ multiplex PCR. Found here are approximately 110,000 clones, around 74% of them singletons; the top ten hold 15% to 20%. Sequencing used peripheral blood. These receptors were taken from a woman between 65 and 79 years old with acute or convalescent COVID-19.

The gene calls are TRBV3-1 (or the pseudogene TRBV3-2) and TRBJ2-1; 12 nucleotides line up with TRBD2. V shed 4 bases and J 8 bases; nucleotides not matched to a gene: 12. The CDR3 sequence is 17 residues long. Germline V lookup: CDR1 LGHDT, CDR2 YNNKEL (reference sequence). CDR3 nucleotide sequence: TGTGCCAGCAGCCCCCGGAGGGGACTAGCGGGTACCGATGAGCAGTTCTTC. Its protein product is CASSPRRGLAGTDEQFF.

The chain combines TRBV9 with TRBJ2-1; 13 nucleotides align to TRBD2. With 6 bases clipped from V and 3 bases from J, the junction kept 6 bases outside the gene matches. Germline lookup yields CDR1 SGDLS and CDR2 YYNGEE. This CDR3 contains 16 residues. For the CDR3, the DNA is TGTGCCAGCACCGGGACTAGCGGGGAGAGCTACAATGAGCAGTTCTTC. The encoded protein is CASTGTSGESYNEQFF.

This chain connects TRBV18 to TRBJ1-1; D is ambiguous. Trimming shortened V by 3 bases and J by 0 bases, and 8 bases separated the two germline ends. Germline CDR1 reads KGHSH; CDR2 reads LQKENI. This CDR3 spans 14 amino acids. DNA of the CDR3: TGTGCCAGCTCACCCGACACCTTGAACACTGAAGCTTTCTTT. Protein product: CASSPDTLNTEAFF. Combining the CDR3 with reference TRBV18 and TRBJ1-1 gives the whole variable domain NAGVMQNPRHLVRRRGQEARLRCSPMKGHSHVYWYRQLPEEGLKFMVYLQKENIIDESGMPKERFSAEFPKEGPSILRIQQVVRGDSAAYFCASSPDTLNTEAFFGQGTRLTVV.

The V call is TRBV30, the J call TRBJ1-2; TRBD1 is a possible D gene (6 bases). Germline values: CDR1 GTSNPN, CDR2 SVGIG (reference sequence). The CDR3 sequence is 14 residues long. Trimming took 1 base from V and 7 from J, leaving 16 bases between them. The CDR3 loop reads CAWSDRALHIGYTF. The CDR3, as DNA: TGTGCCTGGAGTGACAGGGCGCTACATATTGGCTACACCTTC. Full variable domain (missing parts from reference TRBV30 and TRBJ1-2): SQTIHQWPATLVQPVGSPLSLECTVEGTSNPNLYWYRQAAGRGLQLLFYSVGIGQISSEVPQNLSASRPQDRQFILSSKKLLLSDSGFYLCAWSDRALHIGYTFGSGTRLTVV.

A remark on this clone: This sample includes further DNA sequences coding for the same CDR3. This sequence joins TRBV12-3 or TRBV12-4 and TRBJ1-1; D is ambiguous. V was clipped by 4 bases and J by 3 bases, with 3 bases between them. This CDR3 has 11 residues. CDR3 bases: TGTGCCAGCAGTTCCGACACTGAAGCTTTCTTT. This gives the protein CASSSDTEAFF.

The CDR3 protein is CASSQSFDRETGELFF. The CDR3 DNA sequence: TGCGCCAGCAGCCAATCGTTTGACAGGGAAACCGGGGAGCTGTTTTTT. V usage is TRBV5-1 and J usage is TRBJ2-2; 7 bases align to TRBD1. The CDR3 consists of 16 residues. In germline, CDR1 is SGHRS, CDR2 YFSETQ. The junction had 11 bases not matched to a gene; V was cut back by 4 bases and J by 5 bases.

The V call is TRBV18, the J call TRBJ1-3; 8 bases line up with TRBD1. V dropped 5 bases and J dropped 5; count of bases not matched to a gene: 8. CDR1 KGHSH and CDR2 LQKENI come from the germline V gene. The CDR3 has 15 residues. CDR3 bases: TGTGCCAGCTCAGAACTGGGACAGGCCCGAAACACCATATATTTT. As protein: CASSELGQARNTIYF.

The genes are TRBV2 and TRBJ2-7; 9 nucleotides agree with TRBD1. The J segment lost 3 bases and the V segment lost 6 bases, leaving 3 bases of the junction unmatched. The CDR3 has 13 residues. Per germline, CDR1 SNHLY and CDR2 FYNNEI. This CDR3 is CASRGTGIYEQYF. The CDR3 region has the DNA TGTGCCAGCAGAGGGACAGGGATCTACGAGCAGTACTTC.

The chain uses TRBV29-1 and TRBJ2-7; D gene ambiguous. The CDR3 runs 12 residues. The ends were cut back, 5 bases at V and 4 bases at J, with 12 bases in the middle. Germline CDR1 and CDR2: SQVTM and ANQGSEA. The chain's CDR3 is CSVRLISYEQYF. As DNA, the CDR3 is TGCAGCGTTCGACTGATCAGTTACGAGCAGTACTTC.

The CDR3 region is CASGLDSFEAFF. CDR3 nucleotide sequence: TGTGCTAGTGGTTTGGATAGTTTTGAAGCTTTCTTT. The chain joins TRBV12-5 to TRBJ1-1, with D unresolved. Deletions cut 1 base from V and 7 bases from J, with 7 bases between. CDR1 and CDR2 from the germline V gene are LGHNT and FRNRAP. There are 12 residues in the CDR3.

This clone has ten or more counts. This CDR3 is CASSLPGAPRYGYTF. The CDR3 nucleotides read TGTGCCAGCAGCCTCCCAGGGGCCCCAAGGTATGGCTACACCTTC. The chain has TRBV7-9 and TRBJ1-2; possible D gene TRBD1, 6 bases. The germline V gene encodes CDR1 SEHNR and CDR2 FQNEAQ (reference sequence). With 5 bases removed from V and 5 bases from J, the gap between germline ends came to 18 bases. CDR3 length: 15 residues.

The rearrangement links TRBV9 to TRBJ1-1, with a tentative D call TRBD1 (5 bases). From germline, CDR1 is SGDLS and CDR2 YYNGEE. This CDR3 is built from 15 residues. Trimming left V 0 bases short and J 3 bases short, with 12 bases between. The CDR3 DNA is TGTGCCAGCAGCGTAGGAGCGGGGGGAGACACTGAAGCTTTCTTT. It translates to CASSVGAGGDTEAFF.